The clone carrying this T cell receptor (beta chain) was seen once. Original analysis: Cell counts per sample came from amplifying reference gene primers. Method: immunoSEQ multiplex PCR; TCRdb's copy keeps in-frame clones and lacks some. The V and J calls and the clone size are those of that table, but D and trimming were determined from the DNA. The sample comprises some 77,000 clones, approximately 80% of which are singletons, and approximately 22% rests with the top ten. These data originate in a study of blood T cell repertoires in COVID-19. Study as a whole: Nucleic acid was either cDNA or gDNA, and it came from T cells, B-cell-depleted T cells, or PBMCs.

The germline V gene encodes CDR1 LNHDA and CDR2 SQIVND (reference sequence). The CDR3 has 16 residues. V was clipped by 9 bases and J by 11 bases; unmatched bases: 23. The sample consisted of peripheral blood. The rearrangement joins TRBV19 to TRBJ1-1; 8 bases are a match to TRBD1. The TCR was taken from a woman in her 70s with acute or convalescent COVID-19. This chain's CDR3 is CASNTTPDREPNIAFF. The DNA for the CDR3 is TGTGCCAGCAACACCACCCCGGACAGGGAGCCGAATATTGCTTTCTTT.